Detailed here is one T cell receptor (beta chain). The antigen is undetermined. At one of its ends the junction is not consistent with the germline gene, which may arise from a read error. Germline loops: CDR1 MGHDK, CDR2 SYGVNS. This CDR3 contains 11 residues. This record comes from a study of Graves' ophthalmopathy and Graves' hyperthyroidism. Study-wide findings and caveats: Blood samples also showed most expanded thyroid clonotypes exceeding 0.001 frequency. Researchers report that a 13-signature model separated ophthalmopathy from stable hyperthyroidism, posting less than 90% sensitivity and more than 70% specificity.

RNA served as the template for amplifying TCR beta CDR3 regions. HTBI primers primed a first-round RT-PCR, and a second-round multiplex PCR followed. Each CDR3 protein gets one entry after TCRdb re-called the multiplex PCR reads with MiXCR. The sample has about 1.2 million distinct CDR3 sequences; about 38% are singletons. Aged 18 to 65, the patients with hyperthyroidism had under 2 months' duration and were newly diagnosed. Patients with other autoimmune diseases, uncontrolled infections, pregnancy or lactation were excluded. Sequenced sample: peripheral blood or thyroid tissue (not recorded which). The source is an adult man with Graves' hyperthyroidism. The V gene is TRBV25-1, the J gene TRBJ1-3, with D unclear. The CDR3 loop is CTSSVGNTIYF. The CDR3 bases are TGTACCAGCAGTGTGGGAAACACCATATATTTT. Using reference TRBV25-1 and TRBJ1-3 for the parts outside the CDR3, the full variable domain is EADIYQTPRYLVIGTGKKITLECSQTMGHDKMYWYQQDPGMELHLIHYSYGVNSTEKGDLSSESTVSRIRTEHFPLTLESARPSHTSQYLCTSSVGNTIYFGEGSWLTVV.